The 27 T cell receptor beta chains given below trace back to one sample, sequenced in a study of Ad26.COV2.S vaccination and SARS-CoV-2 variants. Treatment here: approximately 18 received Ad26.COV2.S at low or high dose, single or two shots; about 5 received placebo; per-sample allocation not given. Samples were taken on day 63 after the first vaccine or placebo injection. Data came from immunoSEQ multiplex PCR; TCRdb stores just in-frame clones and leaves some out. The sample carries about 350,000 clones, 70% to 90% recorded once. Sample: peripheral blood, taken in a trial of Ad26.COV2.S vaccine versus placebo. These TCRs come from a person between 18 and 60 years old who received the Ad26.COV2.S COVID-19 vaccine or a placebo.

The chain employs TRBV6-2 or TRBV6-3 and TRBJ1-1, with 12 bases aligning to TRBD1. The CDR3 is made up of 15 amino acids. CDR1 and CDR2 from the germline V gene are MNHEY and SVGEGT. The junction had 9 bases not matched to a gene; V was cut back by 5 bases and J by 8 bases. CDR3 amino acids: CASSNPGTGGKEAFF. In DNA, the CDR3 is TGTGCCAGCAGTAATCCCGGGACAGGGGGCAAAGAAGCTTTCTTT.

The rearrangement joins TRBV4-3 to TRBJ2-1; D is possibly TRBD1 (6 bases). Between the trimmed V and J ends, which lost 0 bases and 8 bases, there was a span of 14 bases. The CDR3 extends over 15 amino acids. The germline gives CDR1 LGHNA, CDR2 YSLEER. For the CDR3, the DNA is TGCGCCAGCAGCCAAGATTATAACAGGGTCGATGAGCAGTTCTTC. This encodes CASSQDYNRVDEQFF.

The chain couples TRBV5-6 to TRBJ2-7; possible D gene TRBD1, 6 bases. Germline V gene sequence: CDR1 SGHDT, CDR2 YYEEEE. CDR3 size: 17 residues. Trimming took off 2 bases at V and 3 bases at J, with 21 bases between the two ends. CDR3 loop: CASSFFRGTRENYEQYF. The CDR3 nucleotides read TGTGCCAGCAGCTTCTTCCGTGGGACACGGGAAAACTACGAGCAGTACTTC.

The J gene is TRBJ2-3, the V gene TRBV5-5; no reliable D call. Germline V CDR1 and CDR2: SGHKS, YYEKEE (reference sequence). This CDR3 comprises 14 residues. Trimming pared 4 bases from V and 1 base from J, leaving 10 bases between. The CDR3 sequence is CASSPRVGTDTQYF. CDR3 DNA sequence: TGTGCCAGCAGCCCTAGGGTAGGCACAGATACGCAGTATTTT. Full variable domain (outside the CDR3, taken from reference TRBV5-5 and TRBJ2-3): DAGVTQSPTHLIKTRGQQVTLRCSPISGHKSVSWYQQVLGQGPQFIFQYYEKEERGRGNFPDRFSARQFPNYSSELNVNALLLGDSALYLCASSPRVGTDTQYFGPGTRLTVL.

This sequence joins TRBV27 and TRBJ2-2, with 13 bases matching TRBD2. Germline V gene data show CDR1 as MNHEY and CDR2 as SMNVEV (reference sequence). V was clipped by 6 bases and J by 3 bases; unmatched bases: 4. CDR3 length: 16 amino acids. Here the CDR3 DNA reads TGTGCCAGCAGACTAGCGGGAGGGCCGGACACCGGGGAGCTGTTTTTT. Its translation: CASRLAGGPDTGELFF.

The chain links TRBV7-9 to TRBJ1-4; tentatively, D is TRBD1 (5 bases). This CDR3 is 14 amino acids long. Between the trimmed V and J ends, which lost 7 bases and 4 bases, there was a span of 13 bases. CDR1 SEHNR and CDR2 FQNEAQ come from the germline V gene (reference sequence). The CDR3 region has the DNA TGTGCCAGCACCCCGGGACCGGATAATGAAAAACTGTTTTTT. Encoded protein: CASTPGPDNEKLFF.

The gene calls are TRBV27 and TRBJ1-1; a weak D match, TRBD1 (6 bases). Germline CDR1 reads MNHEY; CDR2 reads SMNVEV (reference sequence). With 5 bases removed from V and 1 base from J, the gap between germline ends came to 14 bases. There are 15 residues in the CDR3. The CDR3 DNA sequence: TGTGCCAGCAGTCCGACACAGGGTTGGAACACTGAAGCTTTCTTT. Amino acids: CASSPTQGWNTEAFF.

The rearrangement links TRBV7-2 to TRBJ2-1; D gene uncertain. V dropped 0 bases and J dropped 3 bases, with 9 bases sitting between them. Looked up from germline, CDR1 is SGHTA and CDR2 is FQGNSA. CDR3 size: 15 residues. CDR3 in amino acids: CASSLASRNYNEQFF. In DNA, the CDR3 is TGTGCCAGCAGCTTAGCATCCCGGAACTACAATGAGCAGTTCTTC.

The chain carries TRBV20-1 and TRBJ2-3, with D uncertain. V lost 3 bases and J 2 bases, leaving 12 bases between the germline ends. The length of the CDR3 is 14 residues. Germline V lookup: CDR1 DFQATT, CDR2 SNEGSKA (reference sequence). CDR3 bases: TGCAGTGCTAGTGAGCAGATTCACACAGATACGCAGTATTTT. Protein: CSASEQIHTDTQYF.

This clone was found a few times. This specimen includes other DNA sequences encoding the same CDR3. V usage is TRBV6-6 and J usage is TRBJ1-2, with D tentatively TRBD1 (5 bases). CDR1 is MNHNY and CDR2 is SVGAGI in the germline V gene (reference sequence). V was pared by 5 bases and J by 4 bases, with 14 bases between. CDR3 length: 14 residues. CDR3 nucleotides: TGTGCCAGCAGTCCTGGGACCGTGGTCTATGGCTACACCTTC. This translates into CASSPGTVVYGYTF.

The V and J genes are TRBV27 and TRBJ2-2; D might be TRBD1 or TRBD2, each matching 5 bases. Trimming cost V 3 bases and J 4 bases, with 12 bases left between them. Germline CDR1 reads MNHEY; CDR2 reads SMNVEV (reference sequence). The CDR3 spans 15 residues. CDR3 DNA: TGTGCCAGCAGTTTTGGGCCAGGGAGCACCGGGGAGCTGTTTTTT. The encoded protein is CASSFGPGSTGELFF.

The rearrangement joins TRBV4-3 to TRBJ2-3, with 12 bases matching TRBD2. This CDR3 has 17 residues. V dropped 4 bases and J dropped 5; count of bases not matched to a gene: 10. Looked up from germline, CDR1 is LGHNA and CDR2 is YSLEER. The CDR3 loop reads CASSPQPLAGGEDTQYF. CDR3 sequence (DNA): TGCGCCAGCAGCCCCCAACCCCTAGCGGGGGGGGAAGATACGCAGTATTTT.

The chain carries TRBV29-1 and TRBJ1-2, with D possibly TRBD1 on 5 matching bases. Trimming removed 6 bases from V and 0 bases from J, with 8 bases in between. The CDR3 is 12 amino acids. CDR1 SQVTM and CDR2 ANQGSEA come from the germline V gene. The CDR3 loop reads CSVGGANYGYTF. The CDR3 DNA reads TGCAGCGTCGGAGGGGCTAACTATGGCTACACCTTC.

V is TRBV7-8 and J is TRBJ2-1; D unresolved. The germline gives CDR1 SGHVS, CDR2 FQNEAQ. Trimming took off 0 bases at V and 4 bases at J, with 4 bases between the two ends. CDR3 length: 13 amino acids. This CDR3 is CASSLAEYNEQFF. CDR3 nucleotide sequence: TGTGCCAGCAGCTTAGCGGAGTACAATGAGCAGTTCTTC.

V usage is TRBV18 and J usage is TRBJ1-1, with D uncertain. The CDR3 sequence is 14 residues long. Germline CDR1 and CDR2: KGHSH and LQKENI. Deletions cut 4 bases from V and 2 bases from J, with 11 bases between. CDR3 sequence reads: CASSRSLLNTEAFF. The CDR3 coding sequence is TGTGCCAGCTCACGGTCCCTGCTCAACACTGAAGCTTTCTTT.

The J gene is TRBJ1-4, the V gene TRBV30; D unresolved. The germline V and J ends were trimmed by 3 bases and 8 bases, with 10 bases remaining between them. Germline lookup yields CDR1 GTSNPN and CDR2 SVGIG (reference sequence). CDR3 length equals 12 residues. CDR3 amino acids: CAWRDRAEKLFF. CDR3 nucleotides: TGTGCCTGGAGGGATAGAGCGGAAAAACTGTTTTTT.

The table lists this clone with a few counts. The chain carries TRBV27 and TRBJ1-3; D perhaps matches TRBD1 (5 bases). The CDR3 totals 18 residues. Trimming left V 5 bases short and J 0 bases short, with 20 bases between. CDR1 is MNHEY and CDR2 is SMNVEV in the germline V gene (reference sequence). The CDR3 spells CASSARGGSAISGNTIYF. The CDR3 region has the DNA TGTGCCAGCAGTGCCCGGGGGGGGTCGGCAATCTCTGGAAACACCATATATTTT.

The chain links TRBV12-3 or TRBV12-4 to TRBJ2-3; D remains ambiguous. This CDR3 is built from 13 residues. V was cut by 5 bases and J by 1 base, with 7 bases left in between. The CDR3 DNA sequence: TGTGCCAGCAGTGTTACAGGCACAGATACGCAGTATTTT. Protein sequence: CASSVTGTDTQYF.

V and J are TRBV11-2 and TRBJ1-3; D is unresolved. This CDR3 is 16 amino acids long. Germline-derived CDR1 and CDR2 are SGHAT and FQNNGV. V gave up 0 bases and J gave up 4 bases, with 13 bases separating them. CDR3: CASSLDGFGPGNTIYF. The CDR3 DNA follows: TGTGCCAGCAGCTTAGACGGGTTCGGGCCCGGAAACACCATATATTTT.

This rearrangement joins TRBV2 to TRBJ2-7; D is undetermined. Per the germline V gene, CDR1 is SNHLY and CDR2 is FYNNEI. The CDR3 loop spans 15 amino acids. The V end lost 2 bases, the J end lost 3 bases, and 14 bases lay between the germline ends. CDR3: CASSEMEVLVYEQYF. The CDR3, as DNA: TGTGCCAGCAGTGAAATGGAAGTTTTGGTCTACGAGCAGTACTTC.

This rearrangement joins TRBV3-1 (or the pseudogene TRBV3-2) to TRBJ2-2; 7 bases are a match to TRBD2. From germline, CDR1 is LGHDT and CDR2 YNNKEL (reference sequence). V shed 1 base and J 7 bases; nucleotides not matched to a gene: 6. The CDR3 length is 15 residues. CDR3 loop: CASSQGTAGYGELFF. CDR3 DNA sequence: TGTGCCAGCAGCCAAGGTACAGCGGGGTACGGGGAGCTGTTTTTT.

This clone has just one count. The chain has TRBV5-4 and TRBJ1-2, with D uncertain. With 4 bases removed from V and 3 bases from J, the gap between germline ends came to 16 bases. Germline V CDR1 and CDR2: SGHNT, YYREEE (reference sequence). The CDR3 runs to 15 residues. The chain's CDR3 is CASSKGLDSDYGYTF. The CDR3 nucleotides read TGTGCCAGCAGCAAAGGACTTGATAGCGACTATGGCTACACCTTC.

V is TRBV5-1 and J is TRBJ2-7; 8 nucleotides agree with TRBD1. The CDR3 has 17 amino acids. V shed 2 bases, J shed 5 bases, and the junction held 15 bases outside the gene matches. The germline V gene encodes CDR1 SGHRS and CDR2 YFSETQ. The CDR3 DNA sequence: TGCGCCAGCAGCTTAGATCCAGCGACAGGGGAGTTCCACGAGCAGTACTTC. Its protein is CASSLDPATGEFHEQYF.

CDR3 nucleotides: TGTGCTTCCTCGGCGTACCGCACAGATACGCAGTATTTT. Its translation is CASSAYRTDTQYF. This chain connects TRBV28 to TRBJ2-3; unclear D gene. The germline CDR1 and CDR2 sequences are MDHEN and SYDVKM. The CDR3 is made up of 13 amino acids.

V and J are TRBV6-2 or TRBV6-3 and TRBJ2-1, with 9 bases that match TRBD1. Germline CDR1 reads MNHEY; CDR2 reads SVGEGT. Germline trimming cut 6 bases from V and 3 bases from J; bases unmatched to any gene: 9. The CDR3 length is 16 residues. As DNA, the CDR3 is TGTGCCAGCAGACCTCCCCCGGGACAGGGCTACAATGAGCAGTTCTTC. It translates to CASRPPPGQGYNEQFF.

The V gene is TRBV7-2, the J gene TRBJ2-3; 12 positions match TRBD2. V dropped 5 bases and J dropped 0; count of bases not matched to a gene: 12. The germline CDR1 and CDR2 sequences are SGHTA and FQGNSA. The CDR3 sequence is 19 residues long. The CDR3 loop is CASSEPGLAGPTSTDTQYF. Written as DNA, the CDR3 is TGTGCCAGCAGCGAACCGGGACTAGCGGGCCCTACTAGCACAGATACGCAGTATTTT.

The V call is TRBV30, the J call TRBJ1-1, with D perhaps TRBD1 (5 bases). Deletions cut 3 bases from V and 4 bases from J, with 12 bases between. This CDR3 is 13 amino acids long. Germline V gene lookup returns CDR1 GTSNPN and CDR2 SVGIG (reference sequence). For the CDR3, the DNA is TGTGCCTGGAGAATACAGGAACTCACTGAAGCTTTCTTT. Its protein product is CAWRIQELTEAFF.